This TCR beta chain was sequenced during a study of blood T cell repertoires in COVID-19 (dated by TCRdb to 2018 to 2020). About the investigation overall: The collaborator samples originated in the United States, Italy and Spain and spanned the acute and convalescent phases of COVID-19. The material from the prospective study consisted of cDNA or gDNA derived from T cells, B-cell-depleted T cells, or PBMCs. The dataset comprised deeply sampled blood TCRbeta repertoires from subjects exposed to, actively infected with, or recovered from COVID-19. The repertoires were released in a freely available public database intended as a resource for research on the immune response to SARS-CoV-2. The samples were drawn from two sources: the first 160 participants of the ongoing ImmuneRACE study, and approximately 1,300 subjects contributed by 6 global collaborators. A de-identified subject ID, COVID-19 status, age in years and sex were almost always included in the sample metadata. Where available, HLA class I and class II types were obtained from metadata supplied by the sample provider rather than from assay-based typing.

Whole blood was collected in K2EDTA tubes by collaborating institutions according to the institutions' own protocols. For TCRbeta analysis, collaborators shipped samples in one of three forms: frozen whole blood, isolated PBMCs, or DNA extracted from either of those sample types. Via the germline V gene (reference sequence), CDR1 is MNHEY and CDR2 SMNVEV. Cut back by 3 bases and 1 base, the V and J ends lie 11 bases apart. The CDR3, from cysteine to phenylalanine, totals 15 residues. Just CDR3 DNA is preserved here, 45 bases in frame from base 1. In the case of this clone: The clone's antigen remains unknown. Base qualities were left out, and no much larger clone turns up one base away.

TCRbeta CDR3 regions were amplified from genomic DNA using the immunoSEQ Assay, a bias-controlled multiplex PCR. From the authors' description of their analysis: Within the assay, amplification of reference gene primers was used to estimate how many nucleated cells each sample contained. Sequence reads were collapsed and filtered to measure the absolute abundance of every unique TCRbeta CDR3 rearrangement. For each sample, productive Simpson clonality was calculated as the square root of Simpson's diversity index across productive rearrangements. TCRdb provides this immuneACCESS table in a form limited to in-frame rearrangements. Some clones are lacking; in checked studies, under half of them reflect an unresolved V gene, and why the rest are absent is not known. The V and J calls and clone size are taken from that table; D and trimming were inferred from the DNA. The sample has 68,000 or so clones on record, 86% of them singletons. The top ten clones comprise 4.1% of the sample.

Beyond this particular receptor, the publication reports: The amount of clinical and demographic metadata varied by source and participant and was provided uncurated.

Material: peripheral blood. The sequence derives from a man in his fifties with acute or convalescent COVID-19. The sequence is built from TRBV27 and TRBJ2-3, with no D gene named confidently. DNA sequence: TGTGCCAGCAGTTTTTTCTCCCCTGGCACAGATACGCAGTATTTT. This codes for CASSFFSPGTDTQYF.